This passage covers 16 T cell receptor beta chains from one sample sequenced in a study of T cell responses to AZD1222 COVID-19 vaccine. Libraries were prepared by immunoSEQ multiplex PCR; TCRdb keeps only in-frame clonotypes and omits some of them. This repertoire shows under 200,000 clones, 92% found once; its top ten account for over 1.5%. Material: peripheral blood, obtained on day 0 of AZD1222 vaccination. The receptors here all came from an adult in good health.

In this sample, this clone turned up once. V is TRBV27 and J is TRBJ2-4; TRBD1 matches 11 bases. The J segment lost 8 bases and the V segment lost 4 bases, leaving 4 bases of the junction unmatched. The CDR3 extends over 14 amino acids. Germline V gene data show CDR1 as MNHEY and CDR2 as SMNVEV (reference sequence). CDR3 loop: CASSSGQGADIQYF. In DNA form, the CDR3 reads TGTGCCAGCAGTTCCGGACAGGGGGCGGACATTCAGTACTTC.

The sample holds a few counts of this clone. The chain uses TRBV24-1 and TRBJ2-2; D may be TRBD1 (7 bases). Germline values: CDR1 KGHDR, CDR2 SFDVKD. Trimming removed 9 bases at V and 0 bases at J, with 10 bases between. The CDR3 runs 14 residues. The CDR3 loop is CATQGGSNTGELFF. In DNA, the CDR3 is TGTGCCACCCAGGGGGGTTCGAACACCGGGGAGCTGTTTTTT.

This clone was detected once. This sample includes further DNA sequences coding for the same CDR3. The J gene is TRBJ1-5, the V gene TRBV19; weak D call: TRBD1 (5 bases). Germline V gene lookup returns CDR1 LNHDA and CDR2 SQIVND (reference sequence). The CDR3 spans 13 residues. The V and J ends lost 3 bases and 7 bases respectively, with 10 bases between them. CDR3 amino acids: CASSIQGGQPQHF. CDR3 sequence (DNA): TGTGCCAGTAGTATCCAGGGTGGCCAGCCCCAGCATTTT.

The rearrangement links TRBV6-2 or TRBV6-3 to TRBJ2-7, with a weak D call TRBD2 (6 bases). Trimming took off 0 bases at V and 2 bases at J, with 17 bases between the two ends. CDR3 length: 17 amino acids. CDR1 and CDR2 from the germline V gene are MNHEY and SVGEGT. The CDR3 region has the DNA TGTGCCAGCAGTTACTCGCGGGACTTTGGCCTTGCCTACGAGCAGTACTTC. It translates to CASSYSRDFGLAYEQYF.

The CDR3 spells CASSLTGLDGYTF. In nucleotides, the CDR3 is TGTGCCAGCAGTTTAACGGGATTAGATGGCTACACCTTC. V gene TRBV12-3 or TRBV12-4 combines with J gene TRBJ1-2; no firm D call. The CDR3 contains 13 residues. Trimming took off 2 bases at V and 6 bases at J, with 10 bases between the two ends.

The rearrangement links TRBV5-4 to TRBJ1-5, with D unclear. The germline gives CDR1 SGHNT, CDR2 YYREEE (reference sequence). There are 14 residues in the CDR3. V was clipped by 0 bases and J by 0 bases, with 4 bases between them. Written as DNA, the CDR3 is TGTGCCAGCAGCTTGGCAGGTAGCAATCAGCCCCAGCATTTT. Translating gives CASSLAGSNQPQHF.

In nucleotides, the CDR3 is TGTGCCAGCAGCCGGAGAGACTCCTCGTACCAAGAGACCCAGTACTTC. This gives the protein CASSRRDSSYQETQYF. The chain has TRBV3-1 (or the pseudogene TRBV3-2) and TRBJ2-5, with D uncertain. This CDR3 contains 16 residues. CDR1 is LGHDT and CDR2 is YNNKEL in the germline V gene (reference sequence). Trimming took off 4 bases at V and 0 bases at J, with 15 bases between the two ends.

This clone occurred once. This chain joins TRBV19 and TRBJ1-5; no reliable D call. The CDR3 consists of 12 residues. The V and J ends lost 6 bases and 7 bases respectively, with 10 bases between them. In germline, CDR1 is LNHDA, CDR2 SQIVND (reference sequence). The CDR3 loop reads CASREGWQPQHF. The CDR3 DNA sequence: TGTGCCAGTAGAGAGGGCTGGCAGCCCCAGCATTTT.

V usage is TRBV5-4 and J usage is TRBJ1-2; no clear D gene. CDR1 is SGHNT, CDR2 YYREEE, per germline (reference sequence). V gave up 0 bases and J gave up 6 bases, with 12 bases separating them. The CDR3 sequence is 14 residues long. For the CDR3, the DNA is TGTGCCAGCAGCTTGGCCGCTGGGCGCGATGGCTACACCTTC. This sequence encodes CASSLAAGRDGYTF.

To note about this clone: Germline and junction disagree at one end, which may indicate a read error. V usage is TRBV11-2 and J usage is TRBJ2-1; TRBD1 aligns across 8 bases. The CDR3 covers 15 residues. Germline lookup yields CDR1 SGHAT and CDR2 FQNNGV. The CDR3 DNA reads as TGTGCCAGCAGCTGGGGGACAGGCTTAGACAATCAGCAGTTCTTC. Translation gives CASSWGTGLDNQQFF.

This clone was seen only once. The chain has TRBV9 and TRBJ1-2; 11 positions match TRBD1. Losses at the gene ends were 0 bases for V and 8 bases for J; bases not matched to a gene: 9. Germline V gene sequence: CDR1 SGDLS, CDR2 YYNGEE. CDR3 size: 16 residues. The CDR3 DNA sequence: TGTGCCAGCAGCGTAGTGGGGACAGGGGGTTATGAAGGCTACACCTTC. It specifies CASSVVGTGGYEGYTF. Full variable domain (rest looked up from reference TRBV9 and TRBJ1-2): DSGVTQTPKHLITATGQRVTLRCSPRSGDLSVYWYQQSLDQGLQFLIQYYNGEERAKGNILERFSAQQFPDLHSELNLSSLELGDSALYFCASSVVGTGGYEGYTFGSGTRLTVV.

The chain links TRBV5-4 to TRBJ1-2; 8 bases fit TRBD1. CDR1 is SGHNT and CDR2 is YYREEE in the germline V gene (reference sequence). The V gene end was trimmed by 2 bases and the J gene end by 5 bases; junction bases not matched to a gene: 8. This CDR3 has 15 amino acids. The CDR3 sequence: CASSFPGQGRYGYTF. The CDR3 DNA is TGTGCCAGCAGCTTTCCCGGACAGGGTCGATATGGCTACACCTTC.

The CDR3 region has the DNA TGTGCCAGCAGCGTTGACTTGGGAAACACCATATATTTT. The encoded protein is CASSVDLGNTIYF. The chain combines TRBV9 with TRBJ1-3; D is unresolved. Germline V gene lookup returns CDR1 SGDLS and CDR2 YYNGEE. The CDR3 spans 13 residues. The V end lost 2 bases, the J end lost 4 bases, and 7 bases lay between the germline ends.

V usage is TRBV2 and J usage is TRBJ2-4; TRBD1 matches at 7 bases. The CDR3 sequence is 16 residues long. Germline V gene data show CDR1 as SNHLY and CDR2 as FYNNEI. J gave up 6 bases and V 2 bases, and 10 bases lay outside the gene matches. CDR3 residues: CASSERVKGAGNIQYF. The DNA for the CDR3 is TGTGCCAGCAGTGAAAGGGTGAAGGGGGCAGGAAACATTCAGTACTTC.

This clone has only one observation. The chain links TRBV3-1 (or the pseudogene TRBV3-2) to TRBJ1-2; 7 bases line up with TRBD1. V shed 0 bases, J shed 8 bases, and the junction held 9 bases outside the gene matches. The germline CDR1 and CDR2 sequences are LGHDT and YNNKEL (reference sequence). The CDR3 is 15 amino acids. The CDR3 DNA sequence: TGTGCCAGCAGCCAAGAAGGGGGCAGGGGCAGCGGCTACACCTTC. This translates into CASSQEGGRGSGYTF.

The V gene is TRBV12-5, the J gene TRBJ2-3; D gene uncertain. The length of the CDR3 is 12 residues. The germline gives CDR1 LGHNT, CDR2 FRNRAP. Trimming shortened V by 3 bases and J by 5 bases, and 6 bases separated the two germline ends. CDR3 loop: CASGLRGDTQYF. The CDR3 nucleotides read TGTGCTAGTGGTTTACGAGGAGATACGCAGTATTTT.